The 20 T cell receptor beta chains below come from one sample, sequenced in a study of CD8+ T cells in alopecia areata. Isolated RNA was reverse transcribed into cDNA used as the sequencing template. The assay was immunoSEQ multiplex PCR, and TCRdb's table has in-frame clones only and misses some. The sample has 150,000 to 200,000 clones, less than 80% seen once. The starting material was CD8+ T cells sorted from blood, obtained at week 0. The receptors were gathered from a human donor with alopecia areata.

The rearrangement links TRBV29-1 to TRBJ2-5; the D gene is possibly TRBD2 (6 bases). From germline, CDR1 is SQVTM and CDR2 ANQGSEA. Trimming pared 6 bases from V and 3 bases from J, leaving 11 bases between. The CDR3 covers 12 residues. The CDR3 reads CSVAQREETQYF. The CDR3 region has the DNA TGCAGCGTCGCCCAGCGGGAAGAGACCCAGTACTTC. Full variable domain (missing parts from reference TRBV29-1 and TRBJ2-5): SAVISQKPSRDICQRGTSLTIQCQVDSQVTMMFWYRQQPGQSLTLIATANQGSEATYESGFVIDKFPISRPNLTFSTLTVSNMSPEDSSIYLCSVAQREETQYFGPGTRLLVL.

This clone was counted between two and nine times. The chain is built from TRBV27 and TRBJ2-1; no definite D call. Germline lookup yields CDR1 MNHEY and CDR2 SMNVEV (reference sequence). The CDR3 sequence is 11 residues long. V lost 2 bases, J lost 5 bases, and 1 base lay in between. In nucleotides, the CDR3 is TGTGCCAGCAGTTTAAACAATGAGCAGTTCTTC. It translates to CASSLNNEQFF.

Notes on this clone: This specimen includes other DNA sequences encoding the same CDR3. The V gene is TRBV13, the J gene TRBJ2-6; D ambiguous. V was cut by 0 bases and J by 0 bases, with 3 bases left in between. The CDR3 is made up of 15 amino acids. Germline CDR1 and CDR2: PRHDT and FYEKMQ (reference sequence). CDR3 sequence: CASSLGSSGANVLTF. The CDR3 DNA follows: TGTGCCAGCAGCTTAGGAAGCTCTGGGGCCAACGTCCTGACTTTC. Based on the CDR3 plus reference TRBV13 and TRBJ2-6, the full variable domain is AAGVIQSPRHLIKEKRETATLKCYPIPRHDTVYWYQQGPGQDPQFLISFYEKMQSDKGSIPDRFSAQQFSDYHSELNMSSLELGDSALYFCASSLGSSGANVLTFGAGSRLTVL.

The V and J genes are TRBV7-9 and TRBJ2-1; 9 nucleotides match TRBD2. Germline V gives CDR1 SEHNR, CDR2 FQNEAQ (reference sequence). V lost 6 bases, J lost 5 bases, and 2 bases stayed unmatched. This CDR3 comprises 13 residues. CDR3 sequence (DNA): TGTGCCAGCAGGAGCGGGGGGCACAATGAGCAGTTCTTC. Translated, it gives CASRSGGHNEQFF.

The J gene is TRBJ2-5, the V gene TRBV15; D unresolved. V was clipped by 4 bases and J by 5 bases, with 8 bases between them. The CDR3 spans 12 residues. Per germline, CDR1 LNHNV and CDR2 YYDKDF (reference sequence). CDR3 protein: CATSTPTETQYF. The DNA of the CDR3 is TGTGCCACCAGCACCCCGACGGAGACCCAGTACTTC.

This clone is a singleton in its sample. The chain couples TRBV6-1 to TRBJ2-5, with a tentative D call TRBD2 (6 bases). The CDR3 spans 14 residues. The V gene lost 9 bases and the J gene lost 2 bases, with 16 bases spanning the gap. Germline V gene lookup returns CDR1 MNHNS and CDR2 SASEGT. CDR3 bases: TGTGCCAGTTGGTCGGGACTTATACAAGAGACCCAGTACTTC. Its protein is CASWSGLIQETQYF.

This clone has just a few counts. V and J are TRBV6-5 and TRBJ2-7, with 8 nucleotides matching TRBD1. CDR3 length: 15 residues. Unmatched junction bases numbered 6, after V lost 3 bases and J lost 2 bases. Germline V lookup: CDR1 MNHEY, CDR2 SVGAGI. The CDR3 sequence: CASSYWTGRTYEQYF. Here the CDR3 DNA reads TGTGCCAGCAGTTATTGGACAGGGAGGACCTACGAGCAGTACTTC.

This clone turned up a few times. The rearrangement links TRBV7-9 to TRBJ2-6; D not resolved. The CDR3 runs to 15 residues. Trimming stripped 1 base from V and 1 base from J, with 5 bases between. Germline V lookup: CDR1 SEHNR, CDR2 FQNEAQ (reference sequence). CDR3 DNA sequence: TGTGCCAGCAGCTTAGTGGCGTCTGGGGCCAACGTCCTGACTTTC. As protein: CASSLVASGANVLTF.

This clone showed up just a few times. The chain carries TRBV7-6 and TRBJ2-2, with TRBD2 identical over 7 bases. The CDR3 has 16 residues. CDR1 is SGHVS and CDR2 is FNYEAQ in the germline V gene. V gave up 4 bases and J gave up 0 bases; unmatched junction bases: 5. The CDR3 region has the DNA TGTGCCAGCAGCTCCCTAGCGGACTCGAACACCGGGGAGCTGTTTTTT. Protein sequence: CASSSLADSNTGELFF.

The chain employs TRBV2 and TRBJ2-3; 7 bases line up with TRBD1. Germline V gene sequence: CDR1 SNHLY, CDR2 FYNNEI. V lost 7 bases and J lost 3; bases outside the gene matches: 10. The CDR3 spans 15 residues. In DNA form, the CDR3 reads TGTGCCAGCATTCTGAGGGGGCAACTTACAGATACGCAGTATTTT. Protein: CASILRGQLTDTQYF.

Only a few counts were recorded for this clone. The gene calls are TRBV5-1 and TRBJ2-4; 7 positions agree with TRBD1. The V gene end was trimmed by 4 bases and the J gene end by 0 bases; junction bases not matched to a gene: 19. The CDR3 spans 20 residues. Germline CDR1 SGHRS, CDR2 YFSETQ. The CDR3 sequence: CASSPVWDRGTYLAKNIQYF. CDR3 sequence (DNA): TGCGCCAGCAGCCCAGTTTGGGACAGAGGAACATACCTAGCCAAAAACATTCAGTACTTC. Looking up the rest from reference TRBV5-1 and TRBJ2-4 gives the full variable domain: KAGVTQTPRYLIKTRGQQVTLSCSPISGHRSVSWYQQTPGQGLQFLFEYFSETQRNKGNFPGRFSGRQFSNSRSEMNVSTLELGDSALYLCASSPVWDRGTYLAKNIQYFGAGTRLSVL.

DNA for the CDR3: TGTGCCAGCAGTGACGGCGTTGGCTATGGCTACACCTTC. Amino acid sequence: CASSDGVGYGYTF. The chain employs TRBV2 and TRBJ1-2; D is uncertain. This CDR3 comprises 13 residues. From germline, CDR1 is SNHLY and CDR2 FYNNEI. The ends were cut back, 3 bases at V and 4 bases at J, with 9 bases in the middle.

In its sample, this clone was seen a few times. The chain recombines TRBV29-1 with TRBJ2-2; a weak D match, TRBD2 (6 bases). Trimming took 3 bases from V and 6 from J, leaving 14 bases between them. Germline CDR1 is SQVTM and CDR2 is ANQGSEA. This CDR3 is 14 amino acids long. The CDR3 DNA sequence: TGCAGCGTTGAGGGGACTGAAGCCTCCGGGGAGCTGTTTTTT. Its translation is CSVEGTEASGELFF.

The chain employs TRBV4-1 and TRBJ2-5; 8 nucleotides align to TRBD2. Unmatched junction bases numbered 6, after V lost 0 bases and J lost 3 bases. The CDR3 is made up of 16 amino acids. Germline V gene sequence: CDR1 MGHRA, CDR2 YSYEKL. The CDR3 here is CASSQDRGGLEETQYF. The CDR3 DNA follows: TGCGCCAGCAGCCAAGATCGCGGGGGGTTAGAAGAGACCCAGTACTTC.

The rearrangement joins TRBV2 to TRBJ2-5, with a tentative D call TRBD2 (6 bases). Trimming left V 4 bases short and J 5 bases short, with 17 bases between. Looked up from germline, CDR1 is SNHLY and CDR2 is FYNNEI. CDR3 length: 15 amino acids. In DNA form, the CDR3 reads TGTGCCAGCAGTGGGGGGACTGTTGTAGAGGAGACCCAGTACTTC. It yields the protein CASSGGTVVEETQYF.

This chain connects TRBV27 to TRBJ2-7; TRBD2 matches at 9 bases. The CDR3 has 15 residues. The germline gives CDR1 MNHEY, CDR2 SMNVEV (reference sequence). J was trimmed by 2 bases and V by 3 bases; bases with no gene match: 5. CDR3 in DNA: TGTGCCAGCAGTTTGATGGCTAGCGGGGCCTACGAGCAGTACTTC. Protein product: CASSLMASGAYEQYF.

This clone was observed a few times. The gene calls are TRBV10-2 and TRBJ1-5, with a possible D match to TRBD1 (5 bases). The CDR3 sequence is 14 residues long. Trimming pared 8 bases from V and 1 base from J, leaving 12 bases between. The germline V gene has CDR1 WSHSY and CDR2 SAAADI. Here the CDR3 reads CASLGTGSNQPQHF. The CDR3 DNA follows: TGCGCCAGCCTCGGGACTGGGAGCAATCAGCCCCAGCATTTT.

This clone has more than one count but fewer than ten. The rearrangement joins TRBV5-1 to TRBJ2-5; 10 bases are shared with TRBD1. Germline V gives CDR1 SGHRS, CDR2 YFSETQ. With V trimmed by 2 bases and J by 3 bases, 7 bases remained unmatched. The CDR3 has 16 amino acids. This CDR3 is CASSFSGTGDEETQYF. As DNA, the CDR3 is TGCGCCAGCAGCTTTTCCGGGACAGGGGACGAAGAGACCCAGTACTTC. Using reference TRBV5-1 and TRBJ2-5 for the parts outside the CDR3, the full variable domain is KAGVTQTPRYLIKTRGQQVTLSCSPISGHRSVSWYQQTPGQGLQFLFEYFSETQRNKGNFPGRFSGRQFSNSRSEMNVSTLELGDSALYLCASSFSGTGDEETQYFGPGTRLLVL.

V gene TRBV4-1 combines with J gene TRBJ2-7; D gene uncertain. Trimming stripped 1 base from V and 3 bases from J, with 13 bases between. The CDR3 is 15 amino acids. Looked up from germline, CDR1 is MGHRA and CDR2 is YSYEKL. CDR3 loop: CASSQGDGMNYEQYF. The CDR3 DNA reads TGCGCCAGCAGCCAAGGTGATGGGATGAACTACGAGCAGTACTTC.

This clone was seen only once. The chain couples TRBV19 to TRBJ1-5; TRBD1 is a possible D gene (5 bases). The CDR3 consists of 16 residues. V lost 9 bases, J lost 4 bases, and 22 bases lay in between. Germline-derived CDR1 and CDR2 are LNHDA and SQIVND (reference sequence). The DNA of the CDR3 is TGTGCCAGCGCCGAGGACACGGGGCGCCGGAATCAGCCCCAGCATTTT. Translating gives CASAEDTGRRNQPQHF.